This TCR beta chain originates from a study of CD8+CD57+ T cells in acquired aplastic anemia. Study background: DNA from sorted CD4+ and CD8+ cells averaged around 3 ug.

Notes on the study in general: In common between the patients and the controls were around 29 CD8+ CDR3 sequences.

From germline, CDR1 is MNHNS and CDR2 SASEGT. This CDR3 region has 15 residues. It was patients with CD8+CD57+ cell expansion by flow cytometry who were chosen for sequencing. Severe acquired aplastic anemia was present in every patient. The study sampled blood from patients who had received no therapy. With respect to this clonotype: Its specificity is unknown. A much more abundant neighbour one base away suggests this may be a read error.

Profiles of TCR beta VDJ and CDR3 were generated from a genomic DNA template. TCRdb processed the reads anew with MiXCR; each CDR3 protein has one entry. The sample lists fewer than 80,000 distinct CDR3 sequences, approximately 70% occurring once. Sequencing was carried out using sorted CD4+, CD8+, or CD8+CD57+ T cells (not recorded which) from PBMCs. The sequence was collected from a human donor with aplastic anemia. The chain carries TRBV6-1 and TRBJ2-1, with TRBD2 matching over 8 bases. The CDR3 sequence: CASSPSAGAYDEQFF. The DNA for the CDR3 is TGTGCCAGCAGCCCCTCAGCGGGAGCCTACGATGAGCAGTTCTTC.